A selection of T cell receptor beta chains follows, all from one sample in a study of blood T cell repertoires in COVID-19. This table comes from immunoSEQ multiplex PCR, and its TCRdb copy is limited to in-frame clones, with some not included. The profile shows roughly 220,000 clones, approximately 80% of them singletons. The sequenced material came from peripheral blood. These receptors were obtained from a young man with active or convalescent COVID-19. The CDR3 runs from the conserved cysteine through the conserved F or W. The order of the fields is D gene, clone size, J gene, V gene, CDR3 protein, CDR3 DNA. A D gene is named only where the DNA matches it firmly. Size is stated for part of the rows, as once, few or many counts, or as a class when the clone is expanded.

>-|-|TRBJ2-6|TRBV24-1
CATSDSESGANVLTF
TGTGCCACCAGTGATTCTGAGTCTGGGGCCAACGTCCTGACTTTC
>-|few|TRBJ2-7|TRBV5-1
CASSLTRRYYEQYF
TGCGCCAGCAGCTTGACTAGAAGATACTACGAGCAGTACTTC
>TRBD2|-|TRBJ2-1|TRBV28
CASSSFGASGFYNEQFF
TGTGCCAGCAGTTCCTTCGGGGCTAGCGGGTTCTACAATGAGCAGTTCTTC
>-|-|TRBJ1-5|TRBV30
CAWSVGGRPAPQHF
TGTGCCTGGAGTGTGGGAGGCCGCCCTGCGCCCCAGCATTTT
>-|few|TRBJ1-4|TRBV28
CASSLSGEKLFF
TGTGCCAGCAGTTTGTCGGGGGAAAAACTGTTTTTT
>TRBD1|-|TRBJ2-7|TRBV7-9
CASSLEGTVAEQYF
TGTGCCAGCAGCTTAGAAGGGACAGTCGCCGAGCAGTACTTC
>TRBD2|-|TRBJ2-5|TRBV30
CAWSAGTSGGSTQYF
TGTGCCTGGAGTGCCGGGACTAGCGGGGGGTCGACCCAGTACTTC
>-|-|TRBJ2-7|TRBV25-1
CASSSGGLGLSEQYF
TGTGCCAGCAGTTCCGGGGGGCTAGGTTTAAGCGAGCAGTACTTC
>-|-|TRBJ1-1|TRBV19
CASSIYDTKNTEAFF
TGTGCCAGTAGTATATACGACACCAAGAACACTGAAGCTTTCTTT
>-|many|TRBJ1-1|TRBV19
CASSPTGLNTEAFF
TGTGCCAGTAGCCCTACAGGGTTGAACACTGAAGCTTTCTTT
>TRBD1|-|TRBJ1-6|TRBV11-3
CASSLSGGNSPLHF
TGTGCCAGCAGCTTATCAGGGGGAAATTCACCCCTCCACTTT
>-|-|TRBJ2-7|TRBV5-4
CASSLVPADYEQYF
TGTGCCAGCAGCTTGGTCCCAGCGGACTACGAGCAGTACTTC
>-|few|TRBJ1-1|TRBV19
CASSILLGGRRNTEAFF
TGTGCCAGTAGTATATTATTAGGGGGTAGACGAAACACTGAAGCTTTCTTT
>TRBD1|-|TRBJ1-2|TRBV2
CASNRADRGAYGYTF
TGTGCCAGCAACCGAGCGGACAGGGGGGCCTATGGCTACACCTTC
>TRBD2|-|TRBJ2-4|TRBV5-5
CASRLGSGSSGRENIQYF
TGTGCCAGCAGATTGGGGTCAGGGAGTAGCGGGAGAGAGAACATTCAGTACTTC
>-|few|TRBJ2-7|TRBV5-4
CASSLVGKSYEQYF
TGTGCCAGCAGCTTAGTCGGGAAATCCTACGAGCAGTACTTC
>-|-|TRBJ1-5|TRBV9
CASSVASSNQPQHF
TGTGCCAGCAGCGTAGCTTCGAGCAATCAGCCCCAGCATTTT
>TRBD1|-|TRBJ2-5|TRBV5-6
CASSPGTGVETQYF
TGTGCCAGCAGTCCCGGGACAGGGGTAGAGACCCAGTACTTC
>-|-|TRBJ2-3|TRBV11-2
CASSSLPQGSDTQYF
TGTGCCAGCAGCTCCTTACCCCAGGGGTCAGATACGCAGTATTTT
>TRBD1|once|TRBJ1-4|TRBV9
CASSVDPPSGTGGANEKLFF
TGTGCCAGCAGCGTAGATCCCCCCTCCGGGACAGGGGGCGCCAATGAAAAACTGTTTTTT
>-|-|TRBJ1-1|TRBV3-1/TRBV3-2
CASSQPGPTEAFF
TGTGCCAGCAGCCAGCCAGGCCCCACTGAAGCTTTCTTT
>-|-|TRBJ1-1|TRBV14
CASSQVQTGGTEAFF
TGTGCCAGCAGCCAAGTTCAGACAGGAGGTACTGAAGCTTTCTTT
>TRBD1|-|TRBJ1-4|TRBV5-4
CASSIRGGSDEKLFF
TGTGCCAGCAGCATTCGAGGGGGCTCTGATGAAAAACTGTTTTTT
>-|-|TRBJ1-3|TRBV7-8
CASSLTGKSSGNTIYF
TGTGCCAGCAGCTTAACAGGGAAAAGCTCTGGAAACACCATATATTTT
>TRBD1|-|TRBJ1-4|TRBV6-5
CASSYGQGSGKLFF
TGTGCCAGCAGTTACGGACAGGGGTCGGGAAAACTGTTTTTT
>-|-|TRBJ2-3|TRBV21-1
CASSREMGTSGRRTDTQYF
TGTGCCAGCAGCCGAGAGATGGGGACTAGCGGGAGAAGAACAGATACGCAGTATTTT
>TRBD2|-|TRBJ2-3|TRBV24-1
CATSDLLAGSTDTQYF
TGTGCCACCAGTGATTTACTAGCGGGGAGCACAGATACGCAGTATTTT
>-|-|TRBJ1-3|TRBV11-1
CASSRSDSQAGNTIYF
TGTGCCAGCAGCCGATCGGACAGCCAGGCAGGAAACACCATATATTTT
>-|-|TRBJ2-7|TRBV28
CASRAGDRGSYEQYF
TGTGCCAGCAGGGCAGGGGATCGGGGATCCTACGAGCAGTACTTC
>TRBD2|-|TRBJ2-7|TRBV10-3
CAISESGPGGEQYF
TGTGCCATCAGTGAGTCGGGACCCGGGGGGGAGCAGTACTTC
>-|-|TRBJ1-5|TRBV28
CASSFAGANQPQHF
TGTGCCAGCAGTTTTGCAGGGGCCAATCAGCCCCAGCATTTT
>TRBD1|-|TRBJ1-3|TRBV6-5
CASSLTGEALDTIYF
TGTGCCAGCAGTCTTACAGGGGAGGCTTTGGACACCATATATTTT
>-|-|TRBJ2-1|TRBV15
CATSRDYNEQFF
TGTGCCACCAGCCGGGACTACAATGAGCAGTTCTTC
>-|-|TRBJ2-1|TRBV7-2
CASSLDRRIGRYNEQFF
TGTGCCAGCAGCTTAGATCGCCGGATTGGGAGATACAATGAGCAGTTCTTC
>-|-|TRBJ1-2|TRBV6-1
CASSEVVAYTF
TGTGCCAGCAGTGAAGTGGTGGCCTACACCTTC
>-|-|TRBJ1-4|TRBV5-1
CASSLAGGDEKLFF
TGCGCCAGCAGCTTGGCCGGCGGGGACGAAAAACTGTTTTTT
>-|-|TRBJ1-5|TRBV4-1
CASSQESGNQPQHF
TGCGCCAGCAGCCAAGAATCAGGCAATCAGCCCCAGCATTTT
>-|-|TRBJ2-7|TRBV27
CASSLTVSIYEQYF
TGTGCCAGCAGTTTGACAGTTTCCATCTACGAGCAGTACTTC
>TRBD1|-|TRBJ1-2|TRBV9
CASSVEGQGHYGYTF
TGTGCCAGCAGCGTAGAGGGACAGGGCCACTATGGCTACACCTTC